These 24 T cell receptor beta chains were sequenced from one sample in a study of blood T cell repertoires in COVID-19. The repertoire was sequenced with immunoSEQ multiplex PCR; TCRdb's copy has only in-frame clones and lacks some. The data show under 250,000 clones, 83% seen once. Material for sequencing was peripheral blood. All receptors come from a human donor in a cohort sampled during active COVID-19.

This chain uses TRBV6-5 with TRBJ2-3; TRBD2 matches 9 bases. This CDR3 has 16 residues. V shed 0 bases and J 4 bases; nucleotides not matched to a gene: 5. CDR1 is MNHEY and CDR2 is SVGAGI in the germline V gene. The CDR3 loop is CASSYSSAGGPDTQYF. Written as DNA, the CDR3 is TGTGCCAGCAGTTACTCCTCTGCGGGGGGGCCAGATACGCAGTATTTT.

Many counts were recorded for this clone. The J gene is TRBJ1-5, the V gene TRBV7-9, with D uncertain. Looked up from germline, CDR1 is SEHNR and CDR2 is FQNEAQ (reference sequence). This CDR3 is built from 13 residues. Between the trimmed V and J ends, which lost 3 bases and 3 bases, there was a span of 6 bases. The CDR3 region has the DNA TGTGCCAGCAGCTTGAACAACAATCAGCCCCAGCATTTT. Its translation: CASSLNNNQPQHF.

This rearrangement joins TRBV6-5 to TRBJ2-7; no clear D. This CDR3 region has 13 residues. Germline CDR1 MNHEY, CDR2 SVGAGI. The V end was cut by 2 bases, the J end by 7 bases, with 12 bases between. The CDR3 bases are TGTGCCAGCAGTTACGGTATGAGATTTGAGCAGTACTTC. Translated, it gives CASSYGMRFEQYF.

The chain uses TRBV16 and TRBJ1-2; the D gene is possibly TRBD1 (5 bases). V was shortened by 3 bases and J by 5 bases, with 16 bases between the two germline ends. The CDR3 length is 15 residues. Per the germline V gene, CDR1 is KGHSY and CDR2 is FQNENV. CDR3 bases: TGTGCCAGCAGCCACATAACCGCAGGGCAGTATGGCTACACCTTC. It codes for CASSHITAGQYGYTF.

This chain connects TRBV5-8 to TRBJ2-7, with TRBD1 matching over 12 bases. From germline, CDR1 is SGHTS and CDR2 YDEGEE. Unmatched junction bases numbered 4, after V lost 5 bases and J lost 7 bases. The CDR3 contains 13 residues. DNA for the CDR3: TGTGCCAGCAGTAGGGACAGGGGGCAAGAGCAGTACTTC. Translated: CASSRDRGQEQYF.

This chain links TRBV5-1 with TRBJ2-2, with a possible D match to TRBD1 (6 bases). Germline V gene sequence: CDR1 SGHRS, CDR2 YFSETQ. The CDR3 length is 15 residues. V lost 2 bases, J lost 1 base, and 9 bases lay in between. CDR3: CASSLPQGNTGELFF. DNA of the CDR3: TGCGCCAGCAGCTTACCACAGGGGAACACCGGGGAGCTGTTTTTT.

This sequence joins TRBV18 and TRBJ2-7; 12 nucleotides match TRBD2. V shed 1 base, J shed 4 bases, and the junction held 2 bases outside the gene matches. This CDR3 has 15 residues. Germline V gene sequence: CDR1 KGHSH, CDR2 LQKENI. CDR3 DNA: TGTGCCAGCTCACCACGGACTAGCGGGATGTACGAGCAGTACTTC. It yields the protein CASSPRTSGMYEQYF.

The V and J genes are TRBV10-3 and TRBJ2-2, with D possibly matching TRBD1 (6 bases). The CDR3 has 17 amino acids. V lost 10 bases and J lost 0, with 21 bases in between. Germline V CDR1 and CDR2: ENHRY, SYGVKD. The CDR3 DNA reads TGTGCCAACTCCAAAGGGGGATCTTACTCGAACACCGGGGAGCTGTTTTTT. This gives the protein CANSKGGSYSNTGELFF.

J is TRBJ1-4 and V is TRBV19, with no clear D. From germline, CDR1 is LNHDA and CDR2 SQIVND (reference sequence). The CDR3 contains 15 residues. V lost 3 bases and J 0 bases, leaving 8 bases between the germline ends. CDR3 sequence reads: CASSMRQSTNEKLFF. The CDR3, as DNA: TGTGCCAGTAGTATGAGGCAGTCAACTAATGAAAAACTGTTTTTT.

This chain connects TRBV6-6 to TRBJ2-3, with TRBD1 matching 10 bases. Germline V CDR1 and CDR2: MNHNY, SVGAGI (reference sequence). CDR3 length: 16 residues. J was trimmed by 1 base and V by 6 bases; bases with no gene match: 7. The CDR3: CASSTSGTGGTDTQYF. CDR3 nucleotides: TGTGCCAGCAGCACCTCCGGGACAGGGGGCACAGATACGCAGTATTTT.

The chain links TRBV28 to TRBJ2-4; the D gene is possibly TRBD1 (6 bases). The CDR3 runs to 16 residues. V was pared by 6 bases and J by 0 bases, with 15 bases between. Germline V gene lookup returns CDR1 MDHEN and CDR2 SYDVKM. The DNA for the CDR3 is TGTGCCAGCAGCCAGGGGCGGAAGATAGCCAAAAACATTCAGTACTTC. It specifies CASSQGRKIAKNIQYF.

This chain uses TRBV11-3 with TRBJ2-1; no clear D gene. The CDR3 loop spans 13 amino acids. Germline lookup yields CDR1 SGHNT and CDR2 YENEEA. V was pared by 1 base and J by 7 bases, with 8 bases between. The CDR3 loop reads CASSLGPNNEQFF. The CDR3 DNA sequence: TGTGCCAGCAGCTTAGGGCCAAATAATGAGCAGTTCTTC.

The rearrangement links TRBV5-1 to TRBJ2-7; 10 bases fit TRBD2. The CDR3 is 15 amino acids. Losses at the gene ends were 0 bases for V and 3 bases for J; bases not matched to a gene: 3. Per the germline V gene, CDR1 is SGHRS and CDR2 is YFSETQ. The CDR3 DNA reads TGCGCCAGCAGCTTGGATGGGACTAGCGTCTACGAGCAGTACTTC. It yields the protein CASSLDGTSVYEQYF.

The chain joins TRBV6-5 to TRBJ2-1; the match to TRBD2 covers 10 bases. The J segment lost 8 bases and the V segment lost 0 bases, leaving 7 bases of the junction unmatched. The germline gives CDR1 MNHEY, CDR2 SVGAGI. The CDR3 runs to 16 residues. Here the CDR3 DNA reads TGTGCCAGCAGTTACTCGGGAGCGGGAGGGCGGTATGAGCAGTTCTTC. Its protein product is CASSYSGAGGRYEQFF.

This clone is a singleton in its sample. The chain couples TRBV2 to TRBJ2-7, with D perhaps matching TRBD2 (5 bases). The CDR3 sequence is 15 residues long. CDR1 and CDR2 from the germline V gene are SNHLY and FYNNEI. The V end lost 3 bases, the J end lost 6 bases, and 18 bases lay between the germline ends. The CDR3 nucleotides are TGTGCCAGCAGTGACGGTAATACGAGGAGGCGCGAGCAGTACTTC. This gives the protein CASSDGNTRRREQYF.

The chain uses TRBV5-8 and TRBJ1-3; unclear D gene. V lost 5 bases to trimming and J lost 5 bases, with 14 bases between them. The CDR3 has 14 amino acids. CDR1 is SGHTS and CDR2 is YDEGEE in the germline V gene. The CDR3: CASSIGETRNTIYF. The CDR3 DNA reads as TGTGCCAGCAGTATCGGGGAGACAAGAAACACCATATATTTT.

The rearrangement joins TRBV5-1 to TRBJ2-6, with D unresolved. Germline lookup yields CDR1 SGHRS and CDR2 YFSETQ. CDR3 length equals 16 residues. V gave up 3 bases and J gave up 0 bases, with 10 bases separating them. This chain's CDR3 is CASSSDWSSGANVLTF. The CDR3 DNA sequence: TGCGCCAGCAGCTCGGATTGGAGCTCTGGGGCCAACGTCCTGACTTTC.

J is TRBJ2-6 and V is TRBV18, with D possibly matching TRBD2 (6 bases). Germline CDR1 and CDR2: KGHSH and LQKENI. V lost 3 bases, J lost 1 base, and 10 bases lay in between. The CDR3 extends over 16 amino acids. CDR3 in DNA: TGTGCCAGCTCACCCTCCGGGAGTTCTGGGGCCAACGTCCTGACTTTC. Translating it yields CASSPSGSSGANVLTF.

The chain recombines TRBV28 with TRBJ2-7; D not resolved. This CDR3 has 11 amino acids. Germline V gene lookup returns CDR1 MDHEN and CDR2 SYDVKM. The germline V and J ends were trimmed by 6 bases and 6 bases, with 9 bases remaining between them. CDR3 nucleotide sequence: TGTGCCAGCAGGAGGTTAGCCGAGCAGTACTTC. This codes for CASRRLAEQYF. The full variable domain, completed using reference TRBV28 and TRBJ2-7, is DVKVTQSSRYLVKRTGEKVFLECVQDMDHENMFWYRQDPGLGLRLIYFSYDVKMKEKGDIPEGYSVSREKKERFSLILESASTNQTSMYLCASRRLAEQYFGPGTRLTVT.

The chain employs TRBV29-1 and TRBJ2-1; D ambiguous. The V gene lost 6 bases and the J gene lost 4 bases, with 10 bases spanning the gap. Germline lookup yields CDR1 SQVTM and CDR2 ANQGSEA. This CDR3 spans 12 amino acids. CDR3: CSVKDGYNEQFF. CDR3 nucleotides: TGCAGCGTCAAAGACGGGTACAATGAGCAGTTCTTC.

This sequence joins TRBV5-4 and TRBJ2-3; tentative D call: TRBD1 (5 bases). Germline assignment: CDR1 SGHNT and CDR2 YYREEE (reference sequence). This CDR3 contains 14 residues. Trimming took 3 bases from V and 6 from J, leaving 14 bases between them. This chain's CDR3 is CASSSPQGRDTQYF. The CDR3 nucleotides read TGTGCCAGCAGCTCGCCTCAGGGTCGGGATACGCAGTATTTT.

This CDR3 is CASSFISAGELFF. The CDR3 nucleotides are TGTGCCAGCAGCTTTATCTCTGCCGGGGAGCTGTTTTTT. The chain uses TRBV5-5 and TRBJ2-2; D uncertain. Germline assignment: CDR1 SGHKS and CDR2 YYEKEE (reference sequence). The CDR3 consists of 13 residues. Trimming removed 2 bases from V and 6 bases from J, with 8 bases in between. Full variable domain (outside the CDR3, taken from reference TRBV5-5 and TRBJ2-2): DAGVTQSPTHLIKTRGQQVTLRCSPISGHKSVSWYQQVLGQGPQFIFQYYEKEERGRGNFPDRFSARQFPNYSSELNVNALLLGDSALYLCASSFISAGELFFGEGSRLTVL.

The V and J genes are TRBV14 and TRBJ2-1, with a possible D match to TRBD2 (5 bases). The CDR3 is 15 amino acids. Trimming removed 4 bases at V and 1 base at J, with 11 bases between. Germline V CDR1 and CDR2: SGHDN, FVKESK. As DNA, the CDR3 is TGTGCCAGCAGCCCCTGGGAGAGGTCCTACAATGAGCAGTTCTTC. It is translated as CASSPWERSYNEQFF.

V usage is TRBV27 and J usage is TRBJ2-2, with D maybe TRBD2 (5 bases). The germline V and J ends were trimmed by 2 bases and 5 bases, with 12 bases remaining between them. CDR3 length: 15 residues. The germline CDR1 and CDR2 sequences are MNHEY and SMNVEV (reference sequence). The CDR3 loop reads CASSLTKRGTGELFF. CDR3 nucleotide sequence: TGTGCCAGCAGTTTAACAAAACGAGGGACCGGGGAGCTGTTTTTT.